This is a list of T cell receptor beta chains from one sample in a study of T cells in Graves' hyperthyroidism and ophthalmopathy. MiXCR was run by TCRdb on the multiplex PCR reads, yielding one entry per CDR3 protein. The sample records approximately 700,000 distinct CDR3 sequences, approximately 42% being singletons. The sequenced sample consisted of peripheral blood or thyroid tissue (not recorded which). The source is an adult man with Graves' disease, either hyperthyroidism or ophthalmopathy (not recorded which). The CDR3 runs from the conserved cysteine through the conserved F or W.

TRBJ1-2 | TRBV13 | CASSYRSQVLRGYTF
TRBJ1-1 | TRBV20-1 | CSAGEAFF
TRBJ2-5 | TRBV20-1 | CSASPRDRGTQETQYF
TRBJ2-7 | TRBV7-6 | CASSFRDRGRHPSEQYF
TRBJ1-2 | TRBV6-1 | CASSYSGQHYGYTF
TRBJ1-4 | TRBV29-1 | CSATGENGKLFF
TRBJ1-3 | TRBV15 | CATSREAAKAGNTIYF
TRBJ1-1 | TRBV10-3 | CAIKPRDTEAFF
TRBJ1-6 | TRBV7-2 | CASSYGQGETNSPLHF
TRBJ1-2 | TRBV12-3/TRBV12-4 | CASRVGSAPNYGYTF
TRBJ1-3 | TRBV13 | CASSPIGTAISGNTIYF
TRBJ1-1 | TRBV5-1 | CASSDYRFGNTEAFF
TRBJ2-5 | TRBV7-2 | CASSLEGGETQYF
TRBJ1-4 | TRBV29-1 | CSVGTGGNEKLFF
TRBJ1-2 | TRBV10-3 | CAISDPGRNYGHTF
TRBJ2-5 | TRBV4-2 | CAWSVGVSETQYF
TRBJ2-7 | TRBV10-1 | CASGTGSRVEQYF
TRBJ1-1 | TRBV5-1 | CASSGTGTGLNTEAFF
TRBJ1-6 | TRBV7-8 | CASSKPTGGPSPLHF
TRBJ1-1 | TRBV10-3 | CAFTWDSSGAFF
TRBJ1-5 | TRBV20-1 | CSARTGGSNQPQHF
TRBJ2-7 | TRBV19 | CASSPPVAYEQYF
TRBJ1-1 | TRBV10-3 | CAISETGTLGTEAFF
TRBJ1-4 | TRBV11-2 | CASSQVSVATNEKLFF
TRBJ1-1 | TRBV2 | CASSERGPNTEAFF
TRBJ2-5 | TRBV7-2 | CASKGLAGYMETQYF
TRBJ1-2 | TRBV29-1 | CSVEAPGGYGYTF